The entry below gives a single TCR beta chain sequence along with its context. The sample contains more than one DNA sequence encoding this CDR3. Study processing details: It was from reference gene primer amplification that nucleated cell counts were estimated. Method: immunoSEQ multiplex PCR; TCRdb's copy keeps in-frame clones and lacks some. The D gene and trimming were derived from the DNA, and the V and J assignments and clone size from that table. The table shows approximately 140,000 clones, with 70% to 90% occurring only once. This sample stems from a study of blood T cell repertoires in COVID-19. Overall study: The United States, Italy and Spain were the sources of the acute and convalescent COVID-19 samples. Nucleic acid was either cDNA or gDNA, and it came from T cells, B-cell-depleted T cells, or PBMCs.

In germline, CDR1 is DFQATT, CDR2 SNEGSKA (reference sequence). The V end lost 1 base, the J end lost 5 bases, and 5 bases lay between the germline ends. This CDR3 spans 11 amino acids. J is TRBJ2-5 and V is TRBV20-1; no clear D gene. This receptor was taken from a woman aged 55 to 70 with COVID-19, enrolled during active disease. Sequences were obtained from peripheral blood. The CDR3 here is CSARAQETQYF. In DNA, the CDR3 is TGCAGTGCTAGAGCACAGGAGACCCAGTACTTC.